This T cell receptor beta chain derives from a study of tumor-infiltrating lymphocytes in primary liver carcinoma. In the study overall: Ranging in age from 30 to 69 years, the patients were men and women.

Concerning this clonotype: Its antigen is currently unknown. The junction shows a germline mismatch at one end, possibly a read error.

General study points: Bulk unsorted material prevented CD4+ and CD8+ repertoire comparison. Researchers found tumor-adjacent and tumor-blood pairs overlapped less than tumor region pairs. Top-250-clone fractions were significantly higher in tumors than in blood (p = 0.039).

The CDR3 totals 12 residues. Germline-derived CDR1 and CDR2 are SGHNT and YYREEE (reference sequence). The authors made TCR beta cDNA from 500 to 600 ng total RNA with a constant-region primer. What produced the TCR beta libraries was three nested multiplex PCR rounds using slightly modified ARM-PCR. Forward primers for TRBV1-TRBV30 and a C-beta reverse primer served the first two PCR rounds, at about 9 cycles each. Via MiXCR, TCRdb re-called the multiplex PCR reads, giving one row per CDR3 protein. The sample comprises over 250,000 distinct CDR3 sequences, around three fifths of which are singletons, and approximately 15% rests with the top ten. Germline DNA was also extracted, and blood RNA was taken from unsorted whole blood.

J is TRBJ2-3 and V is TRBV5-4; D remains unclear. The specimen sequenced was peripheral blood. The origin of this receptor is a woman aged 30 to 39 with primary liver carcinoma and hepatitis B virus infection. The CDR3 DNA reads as TGTGTCAGCAGTTCTAGCACAGATACGCAGTATTTT. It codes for CVSSSSTDTQYF.